This paragraph covers one T cell receptor beta chain sequence. Its cognate antigen is unknown. The data are from a study of lymphopenia after photon versus proton radiotherapy. General observations from the study: After lymphocyte nadir, photon-treated repertoires showed oligoclonal expansion, especially CD8+ Temra. Survival link was tested only in deceased patients; proton benefit remains a possibility. In patients who died, overall survival fell as post-nadir TCR diversity dropped more. Relative stability marked proton patients; photon patients lost diversity and naive cells.

Here immunoSEQ multiplex PCR was the method, and the copy in TCRdb shows in-frame clones only, minus some. The sample lists about 70,000 clones; around 90% were seen once. V lost 2 bases and J lost 6, with 16 bases in between. The V gene's germline CDR1 is SGHTA and CDR2 FQGNSA. This CDR3 region has 15 residues. The receptor comes from a woman between 35 and 50 years old with cholangiocarcinoma. This specimen consisted of peripheral blood, obtained from a patient treated with photon-based radiotherapy. V and J are TRBV7-2 and TRBJ1-2, with D perhaps matching TRBD1 (5 bases). This chain's CDR3 is CASSLREVRGDGYTF. The CDR3 nucleotides read TGTGCCAGCAGCTTAAGAGAGGTGCGGGGCGATGGCTACACCTTC.